The source of this TCR beta chain is a study of cytomegalovirus exposure and HLA in healthy donors. Using immunoSEQ multiplex PCR, the repertoire was profiled, and TCRdb retains in-frame clones only, with some absent. The sample has 150,000 to 250,000 clones, around 80% seen once; the top ten hold around 15%. Trimming cost V 7 bases and J 11 bases; bases outside gene matches: 12. Per the germline V gene, CDR1 is LNHDA and CDR2 is SQIVND (reference sequence). CDR3 size: 14 residues. Sequencing was done on a sample of PBMCs. The clonotype was recovered from a woman aged 25 to 45 in good health and CMV-seropositive. The V and J genes are TRBV19 and TRBJ1-4; 8 nucleotides match TRBD1. The CDR3 is CASTPQQGARKLFF. In DNA form, the CDR3 reads TGTGCCAGTACCCCGCAGCAGGGGGCGCGGAAACTGTTTTTT. The full variable domain, rest sourced from reference TRBV19 and TRBJ1-4, is DGGITQSPKYLFRKEGQNVTLSCEQNLNHDAMYWYRQDPGQGLRLIYYSQIVNDFQKGDIAEGYSVSREKKESFPLTVTSAQKNPTAFYLCASTPQQGARKLFFGSGTQLSVL.